This T cell receptor beta chain was sequenced in a study of identical twins. A remark on this clonotype: Its antigen remains unidentified.

Healthy Caucasian donors formed the entire cohort. Study results and limitations: Insertion counts were lower in abundant cord blood beta clonotypes, a trend that memory repertoires did not show. Out-of-frame alpha sequences shared between twins exhibited an excess of low generation probability.

It was template switching that added a universal primer site, and there were unique molecular identifiers on the cDNA. MiXCR was run by TCRdb on the 5' RACE reads, yielding one entry per CDR3 protein. Here the sample spans 700,000 or so distinct CDR3 sequences, less than 10% being singletons. This CDR3 has 17 residues. Germline CDR1 and CDR2: MGHDK and SYGVNS. V was pared by 10 bases and J by 2 bases, with 19 bases of the junction left unmatched. The data were also submitted as part of a second study, on yellow fever vaccine responses in identical twins.

Sequenced material: PBMCs. This chain links TRBV25-1 with TRBJ1-2, with 7 nucleotides matching TRBD1. The sequence was collected from a young woman in good health. CDR3 sequence reads: CAITYSGEGQSNYGYTF. The CDR3 bases are TGTGCCATTACTTACTCCGGAGAGGGACAGTCCAACTATGGCTACACCTTC.